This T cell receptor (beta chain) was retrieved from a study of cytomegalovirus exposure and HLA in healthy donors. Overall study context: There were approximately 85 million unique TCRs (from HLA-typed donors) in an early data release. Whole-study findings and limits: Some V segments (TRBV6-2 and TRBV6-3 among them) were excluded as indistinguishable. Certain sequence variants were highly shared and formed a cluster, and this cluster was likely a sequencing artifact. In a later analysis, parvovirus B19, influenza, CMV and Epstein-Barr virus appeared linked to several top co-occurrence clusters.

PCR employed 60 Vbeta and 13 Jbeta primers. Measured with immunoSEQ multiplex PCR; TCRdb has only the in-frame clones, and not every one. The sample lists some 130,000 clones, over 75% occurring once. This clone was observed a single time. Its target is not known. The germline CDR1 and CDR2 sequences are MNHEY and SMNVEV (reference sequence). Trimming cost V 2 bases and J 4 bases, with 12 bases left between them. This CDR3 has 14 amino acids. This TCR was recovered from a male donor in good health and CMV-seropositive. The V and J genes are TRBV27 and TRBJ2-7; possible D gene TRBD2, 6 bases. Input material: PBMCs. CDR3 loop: CASSLKLGRYEQYF. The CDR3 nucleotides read TGTGCCAGCAGTTTAAAGTTAGGGAGGTACGAGCAGTACTTC.